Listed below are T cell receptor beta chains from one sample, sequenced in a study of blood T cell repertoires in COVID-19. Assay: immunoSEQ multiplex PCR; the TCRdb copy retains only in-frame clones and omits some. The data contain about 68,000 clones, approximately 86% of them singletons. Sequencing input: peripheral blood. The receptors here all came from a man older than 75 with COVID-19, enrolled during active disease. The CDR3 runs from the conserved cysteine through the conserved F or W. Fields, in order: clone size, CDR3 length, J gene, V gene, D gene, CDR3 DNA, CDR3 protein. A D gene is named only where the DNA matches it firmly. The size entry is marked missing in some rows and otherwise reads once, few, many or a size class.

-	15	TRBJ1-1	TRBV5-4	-	TGTGCCAGCAGCTCCCGACCGGGACAAGGCACTGAAGCTTTCTTT	CASSSRPGQGTEAFF
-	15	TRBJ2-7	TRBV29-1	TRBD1	TGCAGCGTCCGTAAGCGGGACAGGGGGACGGTCGAGCAGTACTTC	CSVRKRDRGTVEQYF
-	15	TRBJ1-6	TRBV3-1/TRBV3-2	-	TGTGCCAGCAGTCCTACCGACAGAGCTAATTCACCCCTCCACTTT	CASSPTDRANSPLHF
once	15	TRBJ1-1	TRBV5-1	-	TGCGCCAGCAGCTTACAGGGCGGAATGAACACTGAAGCTTTCTTT	CASSLQGGMNTEAFF
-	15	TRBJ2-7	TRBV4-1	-	TGCGCCAGCAGCCAAGAACGAATATCAGCCTACGAGCAGTACTTC	CASSQERISAYEQYF
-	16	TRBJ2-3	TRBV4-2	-	TGTGCCAGCAGCCAAAGCCTAGCGTGGGGGACAGATACGCAGTATTTT	CASSQSLAWGTDTQYF
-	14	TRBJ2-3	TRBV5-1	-	TGCGCCAGCAGCTTCAATCCGGGTCCAGATACGCAGTATTTT	CASSFNPGPDTQYF
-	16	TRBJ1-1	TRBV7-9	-	TGTGCCAGCAGAACTCGTGCCGAGGGCCGGGCCACTGAAGCTTTCTTT	CASRTRAEGRATEAFF
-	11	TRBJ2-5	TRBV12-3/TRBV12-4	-	TGTGCCAGCAGTGCCCGGGAGACCCAGTACTTC	CASSARETQYF
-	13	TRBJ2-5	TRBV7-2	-	TGTGCCAGCAGTCGGCAGGGGGGTGAGACCCAGTACTTC	CASSRQGGETQYF
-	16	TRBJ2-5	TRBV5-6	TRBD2	TGTGCCAGCAGCTTTGGACTAGCGGGGGGTCTTGCGACCCAGTACTTC	CASSFGLAGGLATQYF
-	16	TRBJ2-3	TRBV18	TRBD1	TGTGCCAGCTCACTTAGACAGGGCTGGGGCACAGATACGCAGTATTTT	CASSLRQGWGTDTQYF
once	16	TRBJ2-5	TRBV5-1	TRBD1	TGCGCCAGCAGCTTGCGTAGGCAGGGGGCTCAGGAGACCCAGTACTTC	CASSLRRQGAQETQYF
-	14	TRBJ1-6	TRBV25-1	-	TGTGCCAGCAGTGACAGGGTGCGAAATTCACCCCTCCACTTT	CASSDRVRNSPLHF
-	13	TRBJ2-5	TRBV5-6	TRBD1	TGTGCCAGCAGCGACAGGGGACAAGAGACCCAGTACTTC	CASSDRGQETQYF
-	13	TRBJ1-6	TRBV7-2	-	TGTGCCAGCAGCTTAGACATGAATTCACCCCTCCACTTT	CASSLDMNSPLHF
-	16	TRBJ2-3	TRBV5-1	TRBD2	TGCGCCAGCAGCTTGGGACTAGCGGGCCCCACAGATACGCAGTATTTT	CASSLGLAGPTDTQYF
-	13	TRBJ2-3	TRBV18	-	TGTGCCAGCTCACCACCGGAGACAGATACGCAGTATTTT	CASSPPETDTQYF
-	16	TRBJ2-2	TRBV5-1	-	TGCGCCAGCAGCATGGCTGGGCAAAGGAACACCGGGGAGCTGTTTTTT	CASSMAGQRNTGELFF
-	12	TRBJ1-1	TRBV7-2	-	TGTGCCAGCACCTTGGGGGGCACTGAAGCTTTCTTT	CASTLGGTEAFF